This entry describes one TCR beta chain. Authors' processing steps: Amplification from reference gene primers served as the basis for estimated nucleated cell counts. Sequenced by immunoSEQ multiplex PCR; TCRdb stores in-frame clones only, minus some. The D gene and trimming were derived from the DNA, and the V and J assignments and clone size from that table. The sample gives 150,000 or so clones, around 87% of which show up once; roughly 4% is in the top ten. The data were taken from a study of blood T cell repertoires in COVID-19. The germline CDR1 and CDR2 sequences are MNHEY and SMNVEV (reference sequence). The V and J ends lost 3 bases and 10 bases, in that order; junction bases with no gene match: 8. This CDR3 comprises 15 residues. Recruits, aged roughly 18 to 95 years, lived in about two dozen US areas. Shortly before study entry, within 2 weeks, exposed participants had met a COVID-19 case.

The sample comprised PBMCs or T cells enriched from blood (not recorded which). The TCR was taken from a woman aged 40 to 55 who had been exposed to COVID-19. V gene TRBV27 combines with J gene TRBJ1-6; 8 bases map to TRBD1. As DNA, the CDR3 is TGTGCCAGCAGTTTCGGCGGACAGGGAGTATCACCCCTCCACTTT. This encodes CASSFGGQGVSPLHF.